A single sample gave rise to the 3 T cell receptor beta chains below, sequenced in a study of CD8+ T cells in alopecia areata (dated by TCRdb to between 2017 and 2018). Preparation of the library involved the immunoSEQ multiplex PCR assay. To provide template for TCR sequencing, every sample had RNA extracted and reverse transcribed into cDNA. What TCRdb holds here is the immuneACCESS table cut down to in-frame rearrangements. Part of the clones is not present; checked against another copy, under half of the missing clones reflect an unresolved V gene, and the others are unexplained. The sample records around 120,000 clones, less than 50% of which are singletons. More than 9% of the sample goes to the ten largest clones. The sample taken for sequencing was NKG2D-low CD8+ T cells sorted from blood. The intended sense of this specimen's cell subset or site label: sorted CD8+ NKG2D-low blood T cells. The receptors shown here come from a human donor with alopecia areata.

The chain links TRBV7-9 to TRBJ2-5; D gene uncertain. The CDR3 is made up of 12 amino acids. V was trimmed by 5 bases and J by 5 bases, leaving 9 bases between them. In germline, CDR1 is SEHNR, CDR2 FQNEAQ (reference sequence). The CDR3 loop is CASSPPRETQYF. CDR3 nucleotides: TGTGCCAGCAGCCCTCCCCGGGAGACCCAGTACTTC.

This clone was counted only a few times. The V and J genes are TRBV4-3 and TRBJ2-1; no reliable D call. The CDR3 extends over 12 amino acids. CDR1 LGHNA and CDR2 YSLEER come from the germline V gene. The V end lost 1 base, the J end lost 8 bases, and 6 bases lay between the germline ends. In nucleotides, the CDR3 is TGCGCCAGCAGCCAAGGAGCTTATGAGCAGTTCTTC. Protein sequence: CASSQGAYEQFF.

Only a few counts were recorded for this clone. J is TRBJ1-5 and V is TRBV7-9, with D perhaps TRBD1 (6 bases). The CDR3 is made up of 14 amino acids. Germline CDR1 is SEHNR and CDR2 is FQNEAQ (reference sequence). Trimming pared 8 bases from V and 2 bases from J, leaving 13 bases between. The CDR3 DNA sequence: TGTGCCAGCGGACCGACAGGACGCAATCAGCCCCAGCATTTT. It codes for CASGPTGRNQPQHF.